This T cell receptor beta chain was recovered during a study of T cell responses to AZD1222 COVID-19 vaccine. Study-level results: Spike-specific TCR breadth and depth rose after two AZD1222 doses. Among spike-specific TCRs, nearly half reportedly target unmutated variant regions.

The CDR3 runs to 16 residues. Germline-derived CDR1 and CDR2 are MNHNS and SASEGT. V shed 0 bases, J shed 3 bases, and the junction held 4 bases outside the gene matches. Profiled with immunoSEQ multiplex PCR; TCRdb holds only in-frame clones, not every one. Of just over 150,000 clones listed, around nine tenths are singletons. This clone was seen a few times. Its antigen is still unknown. This chain joins TRBV6-1 and TRBJ2-5, with TRBD1 identical over 10 bases. The sequencing here drew on peripheral blood, taken 28 days after the second AZD1222 dose. The clonotype was recovered from an adult who received the AZD1222 COVID-19 vaccine. The DNA for the CDR3 is TGTGCCAGCAGTGAAGCGACAGGGGGCGTAAAAGAGACCCAGTACTTC. It encodes CASSEATGGVKETQYF.